Included here is one TCR beta chain sequence, with context. Antigen unknown. The protocol was immunoSEQ multiplex PCR, while the TCRdb copy is restricted to in-frame clones and leaves out a portion. The sample shows over 120,000 clones, roughly 89% of them seen only once. CDR1 and CDR2 from the germline V gene are SGDLS and YYNGEE. This CDR3 region has 16 residues. With 0 bases clipped from V and 2 bases from J, the junction kept 5 bases outside the gene matches. These data come from a study of T cell responses to AZD1222 COVID-19 vaccine. Regarding the study as a whole: Repertoire sampling happened only post peak T cell response. CD4 TCRs associated with vaccination spanned spike, dominating at 160-218 and 743-854. Nearly half of unique spike-specific TCRs reportedly avoided B.1.351 and B.1.1.7 mutated regions.

The chain employs TRBV9 and TRBJ2-3, with 8 nucleotides matching TRBD2. This TCR was recovered from an adult who received the AZD1222 COVID-19 vaccine. Source: peripheral blood, taken 28 days after the second AZD1222 dose. CDR3: CASSVVAGGPTDTQYF. Here the CDR3 DNA reads TGTGCCAGCAGCGTAGTTGCGGGAGGCCCCACAGATACGCAGTATTTT.